This TCR beta chain was identified in a study of T cells in Graves' hyperthyroidism and ophthalmopathy. Findings and caveats of the study: Model predictions of ophthalmopathy came a median approximately 6 months before onset.

Germline V lookup: CDR1 MGHRA, CDR2 YSYEKL. The CDR3 contains 17 residues. The V and J ends lost 4 bases and 1 base, in that order; junction bases with no gene match: 8. Ten or more counts support this clonotype. Its antigen is unidentified. Amplification yielded TCR beta CDR3 regions, with RNA transcripts as the source. First-round RT-PCR targeting the TCR CDR3 was performed with the HTBI primer set. MiXCR, run by TCRdb on the multiplex PCR reads, gives a single entry per CDR3 protein. The sample holds about 570,000 distinct CDR3 sequences; approximately 44% are singletons and the top ten take around 19%. Exclusion of a patient resulted from uncontrolled infection, other autoimmune disease, pregnancy or lactation. The diagnoses drew upon clinical symptoms, serum thyroxine and TRAb, thyroid ultrasound and orbital computed tomography.

Sequences were obtained from peripheral blood or thyroid tissue (not recorded which). The TCR comes from an adult woman with Graves' disease, either hyperthyroidism or ophthalmopathy (not recorded which). V and J are TRBV4-1 and TRBJ2-7, with 12 bases identical to TRBD2. The CDR3 sequence is CASSRLAGGQGSYEQYF. Here the CDR3 DNA reads TGCGCCAGCAGCCGTCTAGCGGGAGGGCAGGGGTCCTACGAGCAGTACTTC.